This T cell receptor beta chain is from a study of blood T cell repertoires in COVID-19. Across the study: Sites across the United States, Italy and Spain contributed samples from acute and convalescent COVID-19. The cDNA or gDNA used as material had been derived from T cells, B-cell-depleted T cells, or PBMCs.

As handled by the study authors: Counts of nucleated cells, estimated from reference gene primer amplification, were obtained. Using immunoSEQ multiplex PCR, the repertoire was profiled, and TCRdb retains in-frame clones only, with some absent. That table is the source of V, J and clone size, and D and trimming were worked out from the DNA. The sample shows approximately 51,000 clones, less than 95% of them seen only once. After removal of 3 bases from V and 4 bases from J, the junction contained 8 bases not matched to a gene. Germline assignment: CDR1 MNHNS and CDR2 SASEGT. The CDR3 extends over 15 amino acids.

This TCR derives from a man between 65 and 85 years old with active COVID-19. Sequencing used peripheral blood. The chain employs TRBV6-1 and TRBJ2-7, with 8 bases lining up with TRBD2. CDR3 sequence reads: CASSEALAGYYEQYF. CDR3 bases: TGTGCCAGCAGTGAGGCGTTAGCGGGGTATTACGAGCAGTACTTC.